One T cell receptor beta chain is described in this entry. The antigen remains undetermined. This sample stems from a study of vaccination and CD4 T cells after COVID-19. Study-wide background: SARS-CoV-2, HCoV-NL63, HCoV-OC43 and HCoV-229E supplied the overlapping spike peptides used to stimulate cells.

Treatment in this sample: approximately nine-day PBMC culture with coronavirus spike peptide pools or control peptides (ViraFEST assay). The length of the CDR3 is 16 residues. Per the germline V gene, CDR1 is DFQATT and CDR2 is SNEGSKA (reference sequence). Between the trimmed V and J ends, which lost 1 base and 2 bases, there was a span of 16 bases. The Oncomine TCR Beta short-read assay was what sequenced the DNA obtained from cultured CD4+ T cells. Each CDR3 protein is one row after TCRdb ran MiXCR on the PCR reads. This sample has approximately 4,600 distinct CDR3 sequences, with 43% found just once.

What was sequenced was CD4+ T cells from blood, cultured in vitro. The chain has TRBV20-1 and TRBJ2-3; D is possibly TRBD1 or TRBD2 (6 bases each). The clonotype comes from a human donor who had recovered from COVID-19. The CDR3 region is CSARGRAGVNTDTQYF. In DNA, the CDR3 is TGCAGTGCTAGAGGGAGGGCAGGGGTGAACACAGATACGCAGTATTTT.